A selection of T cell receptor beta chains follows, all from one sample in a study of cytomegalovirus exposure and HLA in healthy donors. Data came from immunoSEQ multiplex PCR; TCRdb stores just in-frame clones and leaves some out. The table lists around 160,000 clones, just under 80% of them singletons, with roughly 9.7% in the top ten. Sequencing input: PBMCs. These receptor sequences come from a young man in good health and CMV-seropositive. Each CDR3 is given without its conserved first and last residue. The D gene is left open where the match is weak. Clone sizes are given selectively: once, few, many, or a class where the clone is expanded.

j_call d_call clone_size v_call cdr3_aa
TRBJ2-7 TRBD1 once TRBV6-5 ASSYRGQGTYEQY
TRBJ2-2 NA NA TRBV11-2 ASSLAVRGYTGELF
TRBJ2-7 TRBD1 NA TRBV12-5 ASGWTGEEQY
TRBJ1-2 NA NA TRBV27 ASSTVGGPNYGYT
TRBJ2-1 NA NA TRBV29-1 SVRKARYSYNEQF
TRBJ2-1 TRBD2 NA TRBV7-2 ASSSPAGGFSNEQF
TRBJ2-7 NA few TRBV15 ATSRDPAGPYEQY
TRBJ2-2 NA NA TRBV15 ATSRDGTPNGELF
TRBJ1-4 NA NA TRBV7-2 ASSLGPRGWEKLF
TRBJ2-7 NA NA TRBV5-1 ASSPSGYSSSYEQY
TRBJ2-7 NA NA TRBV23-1 ASSPRGGGAAYEQY
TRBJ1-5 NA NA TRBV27 ASSLYPSEPQH
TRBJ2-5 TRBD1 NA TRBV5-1 ASSLGDRSQGQY
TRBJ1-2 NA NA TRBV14 ASSQEWRITHYGYT
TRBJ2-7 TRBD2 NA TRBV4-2 ASSQEGAGGPHEQY
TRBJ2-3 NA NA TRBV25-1 ASSGHSMTDTQY
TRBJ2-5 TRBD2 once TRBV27 ASSTRLAGRQETQY
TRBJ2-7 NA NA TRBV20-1 SARRGEQY